Listed here is a single T cell receptor (beta chain). Its antigen has not been determined. The record has no base qualities; no much larger clone is one base away. TCRbeta CDR3 regions were amplified from genomic DNA using the immunoSEQ Assay, a bias-controlled multiplex PCR. Per the source publication's procedure: The number of nucleated cells in each sample was estimated from the amplification of reference gene primers within the assay. To quantify the absolute abundance of each unique TCRbeta CDR3 rearrangement, sequence reads were collapsed and filtered. For each sample, productive Simpson clonality was calculated by taking the square root of Simpson's diversity index across productive rearrangements. TCRdb mirrors the immuneACCESS table, restricted to in-frame sequences. Some clones are absent from its copies; in checked studies, under half trace to an unresolved V gene, and the reason for the others is unknown. V and J calls and clone size are copied from that table; D and trimming were computed from the DNA. The sample table contains approximately 99,000 clones; only one count was recorded for less than 85% of them. The leading ten clones occupy roughly 20% of the sample.

Each collaborating institution followed its own protocols to collect whole blood in K2EDTA tubes. For TCRbeta analysis, collaborators shipped samples as frozen whole blood, isolated PBMCs, or DNA extracted from either of those sample types. V and J are trimmed by 4 bases and 2 bases, and the gene matches miss 4 bases of the junction. Via the germline V gene (reference sequence), CDR1 is LNHNV and CDR2 YYDKDF. The CDR3 goes from the cysteine to the phenylalanine over 14 residues. Of the read, only the CDR3 DNA is kept; its 42 bases are in frame from base 1. This entry belongs to a study of blood T cell repertoires in COVID-19 (dated by TCRdb to 2020 to 2022). About the study as a whole: Samples covering the acute and convalescent phases of COVID-19 were provided by collaborators in the United States, Italy and Spain. Samples were obtained from the ongoing ImmuneRACE study (first 160 participants) and from about 1,300 subjects provided by 6 global collaborators. The prospective study material was composed of cDNA or gDNA derived from T cells, B-cell-depleted T cells, or PBMCs. Sample metadata almost always included a de-identified subject ID, COVID-19 status, age in years and sex. The repertoires were made available in a free public database intended to serve as a resource for research on the immune response to SARS-CoV-2. Where available, HLA class I and class II types were taken from metadata supplied by the sample provider and were not determined by assay-based typing. Deeply sampled blood TCRbeta repertoires from subjects exposed to, actively infected with, or recovered from COVID-19 were included in the dataset.

Beyond this particular receptor, the publication reports: Clinical and demographic metadata were provided uncurated, with the amount varying by source and participant.

Rearrangement joined TRBV15 to TRBJ1-2; 7 bases in the middle match TRBD1. This receptor was obtained from a woman older than 75 with active or convalescent COVID-19. Sample: peripheral blood. The nucleotide sequence is given as TGTGCCACCAGCAATCGACAGGGAAACTATGGCTACACCTTC. Its protein product is CATSNRQGNYGYTF.